The 17 T cell receptor beta chains below come from one sample, sequenced in a study of cytomegalovirus exposure and HLA in healthy donors. PCR primers comprised 60 Vbeta and 13 Jbeta primers. This table comes from immunoSEQ multiplex PCR, and its TCRdb copy is limited to in-frame clones, with some not included. The sample lists 150,000 to 200,000 clones, 78% occurring once. The specimen was PBMCs. Receptor source: a female donor in good health and CMV-seronegative.

The chain carries TRBV4-2 and TRBJ2-3; D not certain. Germline CDR1 and CDR2: LGHNA and YNFKEQ. V was shortened by 0 bases and J by 4 bases, with 17 bases between the two germline ends. The CDR3 consists of 17 residues. CDR3 residues: CASSQDVRLALADTQYF. CDR3 nucleotides: TGTGCCAGCAGCCAAGATGTACGATTGGCTTTGGCAGATACGCAGTATTTT.

The chain carries TRBV30 and TRBJ1-2; no reliable D call. This CDR3 region has 10 residues. Germline V gene sequence: CDR1 GTSNPN, CDR2 SVGIG (reference sequence). CDR3 in DNA: TGTGCTTTGCCGCGCCATGGCTACACCTTC. It translates to CALPRHGYTF.

The rearrangement links TRBV27 to TRBJ2-2, with D perhaps TRBD1 (6 bases). There are 14 residues in the CDR3. With 4 bases removed from V and 5 bases from J, the gap between germline ends came to 11 bases. CDR1 MNHEY and CDR2 SMNVEV come from the germline V gene (reference sequence). The CDR3: CASSSSGVTGELFF. DNA for the CDR3: TGTGCCAGCAGTTCTTCAGGGGTGACCGGGGAGCTGTTTTTT.

This clone was seen a handful of times. This chain links TRBV2 with TRBJ2-1, with TRBD2 matching over 14 bases. The J segment lost 10 bases and the V segment lost 7 bases, leaving 3 bases of the junction unmatched. Germline V CDR1 and CDR2: SNHLY, FYNNEI. The CDR3 sequence is 13 residues long. CDR3 coding DNA: TGTGCCAGCACCAGACTAGCGGGAGGGGAGCAGTTCTTC. Amino acid sequence: CASTRLAGGEQFF.

This chain links TRBV7-2 with TRBJ1-2; D ambiguous. This CDR3 has 15 amino acids. Germline loops: CDR1 SGHTA, CDR2 FQGNSA. With 1 base removed from V and 4 bases from J, the gap between germline ends came to 13 bases. The CDR3, as DNA: TGTGCCAGCAGCTTAGTTTCGGAGGCGGTCTATGGCTACACCTTC. Translation: CASSLVSEAVYGYTF.

The rearrangement joins TRBV4-2 to TRBJ2-7; 9 bases map to TRBD2. CDR1 is LGHNA and CDR2 is YNFKEQ in the germline V gene. V was pared by 0 bases and J by 5 bases, with 14 bases of the junction left unmatched. The CDR3 is 18 residues long. The CDR3 DNA sequence: TGTGCCAGCAGCCAAGATCCTGGGGGTAGCGGGAGTATCAACGAGCAGTACTTC. As protein: CASSQDPGGSGSINEQYF.

This chain links TRBV11-3 with TRBJ2-1, with no clear D. This CDR3 has 15 residues. Looked up from germline, CDR1 is SGHNT and CDR2 is YENEEA. V was trimmed by 1 base and J by 5 bases, leaving 12 bases between them. The CDR3 nucleotides read TGTGCCAGCAGCTTAGGGGCAGCCGTCCACAATGAGCAGTTCTTC. It codes for CASSLGAAVHNEQFF.

The chain employs TRBV5-1 and TRBJ1-2; 8 bases match TRBD1. Germline V lookup: CDR1 SGHRS, CDR2 YFSETQ. The V and J ends lost 1 base and 2 bases, in that order; junction bases with no gene match: 7. The CDR3 length is 16 residues. In DNA form, the CDR3 reads TGCGCCAGCAGCTTGACTACCGGGACAGGCAACTATGGCTACACCTTC. It is translated as CASSLTTGTGNYGYTF.

This chain joins TRBV6-1 and TRBJ1-1; D unresolved. Germline assignment: CDR1 MNHNS and CDR2 SASEGT. The CDR3 is 15 residues long. V was cut by 4 bases and J by 0 bases, with 12 bases left in between. The DNA for the CDR3 is TGTGCCAGCAGTGTAGAGAATATCATGAACACTGAAGCTTTCTTT. Its translation: CASSVENIMNTEAFF.

The chain recombines TRBV19 with TRBJ2-1; D is perhaps TRBD2 (5 bases). The length of the CDR3 is 17 residues. Deletions cut 1 base from V and 0 bases from J, with 13 bases between. From germline, CDR1 is LNHDA and CDR2 SQIVND (reference sequence). The CDR3 DNA is TGTGCCAGTAGTATAGGAGGAGGTCCGATCTCCTACAATGAGCAGTTCTTC. It codes for CASSIGGGPISYNEQFF.

The chain recombines TRBV11-3 with TRBJ2-1; TRBD2 aligns across 8 bases. The germline CDR1 and CDR2 sequences are SGHNT and YENEEA. The CDR3 length is 14 residues. V lost 1 base and J lost 7; bases outside the gene matches: 3. CDR3 bases: TGTGCCAGCAGCTTAGCGGGAGGGCGGAATGAGCAGTTCTTC. Amino acid sequence: CASSLAGGRNEQFF.

This clone turned up a few times. The genes are TRBV27 and TRBJ2-2, with D maybe TRBD1 (5 bases). Between the trimmed V and J ends, which lost 3 bases and 6 bases, there was a span of 17 bases. The germline V gene encodes CDR1 MNHEY and CDR2 SMNVEV (reference sequence). This CDR3 has 16 amino acids. The CDR3 nucleotides are TGTGCCAGCAGTTTCTCGATCGACAGTCTCCCCGGGGAGCTGTTTTTT. Translating it yields CASSFSIDSLPGELFF.

A word on this clone: The germline gene is not matched at one end of the junction; a read error may be the cause. The chain has TRBV7-9 and TRBJ2-3, with D unresolved. The CDR3 totals 13 residues. Looked up from germline, CDR1 is SEHNR and CDR2 is FQNEAQ (reference sequence). The CDR3 is CSSSFLERDTQYF. CDR3 nucleotide sequence: TGTTCCAGCAGCTTCCTTGAGAGAGATACGCAGTATTTT.

V is TRBV19 and J is TRBJ2-1; TRBD1 aligns across 12 bases. The CDR3 covers 15 residues. The ends lost 4 bases at V and 9 bases at J; junction bases unmatched: 7. Germline V lookup: CDR1 LNHDA, CDR2 SQIVND (reference sequence). CDR3 loop: CASSTGQGAYGEQFF. CDR3 nucleotides: TGTGCCAGTAGTACGGGACAGGGGGCGTACGGTGAGCAGTTCTTC. Together with reference TRBV19 and TRBJ2-1, the CDR3 gives the full variable domain: DGGITQSPKYLFRKEGQNVTLSCEQNLNHDAMYWYRQDPGQGLRLIYYSQIVNDFQKGDIAEGYSVSREKKESFPLTVTSAQKNPTAFYLCASSTGQGAYGEQFFGPGTRLTVL.

The rearrangement links TRBV10-3 to TRBJ2-1; 12 nucleotides match TRBD1. This CDR3 is 15 amino acids long. Germline V gene data show CDR1 as ENHRY and CDR2 as SYGVKD. Trimming removed 3 bases from V and 7 bases from J; junction bases left unmatched: 4. CDR3 sequence reads: CAISERDRGPNEQFF. In DNA form, the CDR3 reads TGTGCCATCAGTGAAAGGGACAGGGGGCCGAATGAGCAGTTCTTC.

This clone was observed once. In the same sample, other DNA sequences code for this CDR3. This sequence joins TRBV7-8 and TRBJ1-2; 11 bases line up with TRBD1. J lost 8 bases, V lost 0 bases, and 11 bases had no gene match. The CDR3 is 17 amino acids. Germline CDR1 SGHVS, CDR2 FQNEAQ. CDR3 DNA sequence: TGTGCCAGCAGCTTAGCCGGGACAGGGGGGTTGGTGGAGGGCTACACCTTC. This sequence encodes CASSLAGTGGLVEGYTF.

With regard to this clone: The conserved final phenylalanine or tryptophan is absent from the CDR3, which likely points to a read error. This chain links TRBV6-5 with TRBJ1-2, with TRBD1 matching over 9 bases. V lost 4 bases, J lost 10 bases, and 7 bases stayed unmatched. Germline loops: CDR1 MNHEY, CDR2 SVGAGI. The CDR3 has 13 amino acids. The CDR3 sequence: CASSSRDRDYYTL. In DNA form, the CDR3 reads TGTGCCAGCAGTTCCCGGGACAGGGATTACTACACCCTC.